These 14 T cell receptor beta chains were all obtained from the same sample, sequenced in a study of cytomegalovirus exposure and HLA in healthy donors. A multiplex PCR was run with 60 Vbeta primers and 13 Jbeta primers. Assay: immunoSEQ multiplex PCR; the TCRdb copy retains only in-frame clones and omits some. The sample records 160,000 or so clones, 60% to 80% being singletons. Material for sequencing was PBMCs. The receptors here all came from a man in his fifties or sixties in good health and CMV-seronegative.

CDR3 nucleotides: TGTGCCAGCAGCAGGGGGACCGGGACTAGCGGGAGAAATTTTCGGTATGAGACCCAGTACTTC. It translates to CASSRGTGTSGRNFRYETQYF. This rearrangement joins TRBV21-1 to TRBJ2-5; the D call of TRBD2 is as the table states it, not checked on the DNA. TRBV21-1 is reported as a pseudogene. The CDR3 spans 21 residues.

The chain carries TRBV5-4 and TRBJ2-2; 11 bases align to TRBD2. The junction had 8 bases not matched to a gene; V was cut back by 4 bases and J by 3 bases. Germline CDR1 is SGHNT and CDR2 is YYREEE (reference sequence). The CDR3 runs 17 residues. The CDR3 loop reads CASSPELAGVDTGELFF. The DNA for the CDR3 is TGTGCCAGCAGCCCGGAACTAGCGGGAGTGGACACCGGGGAGCTGTTTTTT.

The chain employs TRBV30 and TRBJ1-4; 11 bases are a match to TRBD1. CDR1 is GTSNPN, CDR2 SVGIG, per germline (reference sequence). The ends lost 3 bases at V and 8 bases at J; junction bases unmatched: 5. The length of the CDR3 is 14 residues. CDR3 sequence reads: CAWSWTGGYEKLFF. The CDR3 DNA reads TGTGCCTGGAGCTGGACAGGGGGCTACGAAAAACTGTTTTTT.

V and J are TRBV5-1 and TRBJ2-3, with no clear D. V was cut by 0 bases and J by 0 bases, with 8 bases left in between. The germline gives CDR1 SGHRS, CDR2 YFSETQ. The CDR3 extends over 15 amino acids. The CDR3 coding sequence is TGCGCCAGCAGCTTGGACTCCCCTAGCACAGATACGCAGTATTTT. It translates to CASSLDSPSTDTQYF.

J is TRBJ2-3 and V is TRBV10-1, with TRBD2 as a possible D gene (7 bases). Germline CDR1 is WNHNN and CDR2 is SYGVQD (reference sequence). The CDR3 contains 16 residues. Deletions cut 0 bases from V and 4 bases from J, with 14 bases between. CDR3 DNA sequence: TGCGCCAGCAGTGAGTCCGGGGGGCGAGAAGCAGATACGCAGTATTTT. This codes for CASSESGGREADTQYF.

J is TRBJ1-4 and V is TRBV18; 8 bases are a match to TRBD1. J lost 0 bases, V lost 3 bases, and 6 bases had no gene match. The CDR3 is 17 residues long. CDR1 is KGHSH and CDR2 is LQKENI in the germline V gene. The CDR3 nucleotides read TGTGCCAGCTCACCTCGTCTACAGGGGGCAACTAATGAAAAACTGTTTTTT. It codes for CASSPRLQGATNEKLFF.

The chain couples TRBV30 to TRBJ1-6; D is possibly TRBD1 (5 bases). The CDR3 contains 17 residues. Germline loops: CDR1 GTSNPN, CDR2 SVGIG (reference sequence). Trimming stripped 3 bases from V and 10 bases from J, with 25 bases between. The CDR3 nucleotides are TGTGCCTGGAGCCAACCGGAGGGGCCGGGAGTATCCTCACCCCTCCACTTT. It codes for CAWSQPEGPGVSSPLHF.

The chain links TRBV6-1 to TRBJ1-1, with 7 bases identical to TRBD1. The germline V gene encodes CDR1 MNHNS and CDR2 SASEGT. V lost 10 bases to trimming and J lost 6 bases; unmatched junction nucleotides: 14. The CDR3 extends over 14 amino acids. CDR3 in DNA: TGTGCCACAGGGGGACAGTTAAACAGCGCTGAAGCTTTCTTT. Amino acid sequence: CATGGQLNSAEAFF.

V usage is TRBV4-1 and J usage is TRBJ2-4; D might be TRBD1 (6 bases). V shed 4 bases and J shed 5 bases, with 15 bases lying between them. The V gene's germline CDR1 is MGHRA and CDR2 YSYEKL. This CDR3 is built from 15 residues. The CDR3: CASSRKTGTENIQYF. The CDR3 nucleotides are TGCGCCAGCAGCCGGAAAACAGGGACGGAAAACATTCAGTACTTC.

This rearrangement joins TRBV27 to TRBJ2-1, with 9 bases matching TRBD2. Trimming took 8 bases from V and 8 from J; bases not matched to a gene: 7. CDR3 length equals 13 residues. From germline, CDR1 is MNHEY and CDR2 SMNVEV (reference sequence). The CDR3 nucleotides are TGTGCCAGCGGTGGCGGGGGGGGAGATGAGCAGTTCTTC. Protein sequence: CASGGGGGDEQFF.

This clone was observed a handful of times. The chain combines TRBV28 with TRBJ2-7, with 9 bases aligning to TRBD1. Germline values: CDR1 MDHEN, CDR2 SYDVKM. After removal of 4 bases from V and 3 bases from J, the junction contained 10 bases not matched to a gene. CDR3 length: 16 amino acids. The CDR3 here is CASSSPRGQGGYEQYF. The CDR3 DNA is TGTGCCAGCAGTTCCCCCAGGGGACAGGGAGGCTACGAGCAGTACTTC.

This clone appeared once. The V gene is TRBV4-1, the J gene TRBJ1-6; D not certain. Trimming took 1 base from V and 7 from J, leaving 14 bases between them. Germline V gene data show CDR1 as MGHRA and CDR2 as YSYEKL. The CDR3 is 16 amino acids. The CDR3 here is CASSQAGMIWNSPLHF. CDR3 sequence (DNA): TGCGCCAGCAGCCAAGCGGGAATGATCTGGAATTCACCCCTCCACTTT.

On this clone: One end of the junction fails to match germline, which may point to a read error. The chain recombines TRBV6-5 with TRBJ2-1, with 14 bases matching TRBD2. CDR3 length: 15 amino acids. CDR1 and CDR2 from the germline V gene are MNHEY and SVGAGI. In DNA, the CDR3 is TGTGCCAGCAGTTACTTGTCCGGGACTAGCGGGAGAAAGCTCTTC. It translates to CASSYLSGTSGRKLF.

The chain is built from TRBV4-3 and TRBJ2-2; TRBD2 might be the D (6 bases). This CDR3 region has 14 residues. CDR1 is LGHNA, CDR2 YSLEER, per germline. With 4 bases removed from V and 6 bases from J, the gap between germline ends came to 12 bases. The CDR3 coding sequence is TGCGCCAGCAGCCTGATCGGAGGGGCCGGGGAGCTGTTTTTT. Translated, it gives CASSLIGGAGELFF.